This T cell receptor beta chain was sequenced for a study of blood T cell repertoires in COVID-19. CDR3 length: 17 residues. Per the germline V gene, CDR1 is LGHDT and CDR2 is YNNKEL (reference sequence). J gave up 9 bases and V 0 bases, and 13 bases lay outside the gene matches. Method: immunoSEQ multiplex PCR; TCRdb's copy keeps in-frame clones and lacks some. The repertoire includes 45,000 to 50,000 clones, more than 80% of them detected once, and over 7% sits in the top ten. The chain combines TRBV3-1 (or the pseudogene TRBV3-2) with TRBJ2-5; 10 bases agree with TRBD2. Sequenced sample: peripheral blood. This TCR was sampled from a man at least 80 years old in a cohort sampled during active COVID-19. Here the CDR3 reads CASSQDSGGNIKRPQYF. In DNA, the CDR3 is TGTGCCAGCAGCCAAGATAGCGGGGGGAATATAAAGAGACCCCAGTACTTC.